This T cell receptor (beta chain) was recorded in a study of CD8 T cells in ankylosing spondylitis. Germline assignment: CDR1 SGHTA and CDR2 FQGNSA. The CDR3 length is 15 residues. Trimming cost V 0 bases and J 9 bases; bases outside gene matches: 5. The TCR beta libraries were generated through quantitative 5'-RACE incorporating molecular barcodes. TCRdb reanalysed the 5' RACE reads using MiXCR and keeps one entry per CDR3 protein. The table records around 250,000 distinct CDR3 sequences, about 10% of them present only once. This sequence joins TRBV7-2 and TRBJ2-1, with TRBD2 identical over 10 bases. What was sequenced was blood, either unsorted or a sorted T cell fraction (not recorded which). This TCR derives from a male donor with ankylosing spondylitis or in good health (not recorded which). The CDR3 sequence is CASSLARLAGVEQFF. As DNA, the CDR3 is TGTGCCAGCAGCTTAGCTAGGCTAGCGGGAGTTGAGCAGTTCTTC.